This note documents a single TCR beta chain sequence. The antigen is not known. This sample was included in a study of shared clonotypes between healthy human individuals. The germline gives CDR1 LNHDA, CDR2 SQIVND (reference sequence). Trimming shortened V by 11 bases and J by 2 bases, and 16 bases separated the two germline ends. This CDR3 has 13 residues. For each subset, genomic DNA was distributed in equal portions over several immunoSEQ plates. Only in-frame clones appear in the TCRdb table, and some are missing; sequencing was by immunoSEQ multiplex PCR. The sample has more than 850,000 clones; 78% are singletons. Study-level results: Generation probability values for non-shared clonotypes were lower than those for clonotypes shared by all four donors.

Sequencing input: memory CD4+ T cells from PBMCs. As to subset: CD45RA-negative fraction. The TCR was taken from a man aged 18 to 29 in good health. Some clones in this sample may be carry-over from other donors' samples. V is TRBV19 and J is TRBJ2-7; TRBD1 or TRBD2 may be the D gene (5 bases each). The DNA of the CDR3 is TGTGCCGGAAAGACCGGGACGGCCTACGAGCAGTACTTC. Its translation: CAGKTGTAYEQYF.